This passage covers 32 T cell receptor beta chains from one sample sequenced in a study of blood T cell repertoires in COVID-19. The protocol was immunoSEQ multiplex PCR, while the TCRdb copy is restricted to in-frame clones and leaves out a portion. In the table there are 200,000 to 250,000 clones, 84% of which are singletons. The sequenced sample consisted of peripheral blood. All receptors come from a woman aged 45-60 years with active or convalescent COVID-19.

The chain links TRBV5-8 to TRBJ2-1; tentative D call: TRBD2 (6 bases). CDR1 and CDR2 from the germline V gene are SGHTS and YDEGEE. The CDR3 has 15 residues. V lost 5 bases and J 5 bases, leaving 17 bases between the germline ends. The CDR3 protein is CASSFPGLYNNEQFF. The CDR3 nucleotides read TGTGCCAGCAGTTTCCCGGGACTTTATAACAATGAGCAGTTCTTC.

The rearrangement joins TRBV19 to TRBJ1-6; D not certain. The CDR3 loop spans 14 amino acids. Germline CDR1 reads LNHDA; CDR2 reads SQIVND (reference sequence). Trimming removed 3 bases from V and 6 bases from J, with 9 bases in between. Here the CDR3 reads CASSIQNPNSPLHF. CDR3 DNA sequence: TGTGCCAGTAGTATTCAGAACCCTAATTCACCCCTCCACTTT. The full variable domain, rest sourced from reference TRBV19 and TRBJ1-6, is DGGITQSPKYLFRKEGQNVTLSCEQNLNHDAMYWYRQDPGQGLRLIYYSQIVNDFQKGDIAEGYSVSREKKESFPLTVTSAQKNPTAFYLCASSIQNPNSPLHFGNGTRLTVT.

The rearrangement links TRBV20-1 to TRBJ2-3, with 8 bases lining up with TRBD2. J lost 5 bases, V lost 3 bases, and 13 bases had no gene match. The CDR3 extends over 16 amino acids. CDR1 is DFQATT, CDR2 SNEGSKA, per germline (reference sequence). CDR3 coding DNA: TGCAGTGCTAGTCTCTTCCGCGGGGGGTACGAAGATACGCAGTATTTT. As protein: CSASLFRGGYEDTQYF.

This sequence joins TRBV19 and TRBJ2-2; D perhaps matches TRBD1 (5 bases). The CDR3 runs to 12 residues. V was pared by 6 bases and J by 4 bases, with 6 bases between. Germline assignment: CDR1 LNHDA and CDR2 SQIVND (reference sequence). CDR3 in amino acids: CASRRGTGELFF. CDR3 nucleotides: TGTGCCAGTAGAAGGGGCACCGGGGAGCTGTTTTTT.

This clone was observed a few times. The chain joins TRBV29-1 to TRBJ2-7; D might be TRBD2 (5 bases). With 4 bases removed from V and 3 bases from J, the gap between germline ends came to 13 bases. Germline CDR1 is SQVTM and CDR2 is ANQGSEA. The CDR3 consists of 13 residues. CDR3 amino acids: CSVAGISGYEQYF. In DNA, the CDR3 is TGCAGCGTTGCGGGAATTTCTGGCTACGAGCAGTACTTC.

The chain has TRBV10-3 and TRBJ2-7; 9 positions agree with TRBD1. The CDR3 length is 13 residues. The V and J ends lost 6 bases and 6 bases, in that order; junction bases with no gene match: 6. Germline values: CDR1 ENHRY, CDR2 SYGVKD. This chain's CDR3 is CAISPGQGGEQYV. CDR3 bases: TGTGCCATCAGCCCGGGACAGGGAGGCGAGCAGTACGTC.

The rearrangement uses TRBV6-5 and TRBJ1-2; 7 bases align to TRBD1. The germline V gene has CDR1 MNHEY and CDR2 SVGAGI. There are 13 residues in the CDR3. With 3 bases clipped from V and 8 bases from J, the junction kept 6 bases outside the gene matches. CDR3 in DNA: TGTGCCAGCAGTTATAAGGGGGCCAAGGGCTACACCTTC. It translates to CASSYKGAKGYTF.

The V and J genes are TRBV2 and TRBJ2-7; TRBD1 aligns across 8 bases. The CDR3 loop spans 16 amino acids. The junction had 10 bases not matched to a gene; V was cut back by 6 bases and J by 0 bases. The germline gives CDR1 SNHLY, CDR2 FYNNEI. The CDR3 sequence: CASSPRRQGSSYEQYV. The CDR3 DNA reads TGTGCCAGCAGCCCCAGGCGACAGGGGAGCTCCTACGAGCAGTACGTC.

V gene TRBV29-1 combines with J gene TRBJ1-1; D possibly corresponds to TRBD1 (6 bases). Germline CDR1 and CDR2: SQVTM and ANQGSEA. This CDR3 is 15 amino acids long. Trimming took 5 bases from V and 1 from J, leaving 17 bases between them. In DNA, the CDR3 is TGCAGCGTTCACCTAGATACAGGGAAGAACACTGAAGCTTTCTTT. It codes for CSVHLDTGKNTEAFF.

This clone has a count of ten or more. This chain joins TRBV15 and TRBJ1-1; 8 bases line up with TRBD1. The J segment lost 2 bases and the V segment lost 5 bases, leaving 4 bases of the junction unmatched. The CDR3 consists of 14 residues. Germline loops: CDR1 LNHNV, CDR2 YYDKDF (reference sequence). CDR3 residues: CATSGDRGNTEAFF. The CDR3 DNA sequence: TGTGCCACCAGCGGCGACAGGGGTAACACTGAAGCTTTCTTT. Looking up the rest from reference TRBV15 and TRBJ1-1 gives the full variable domain: DAMVIQNPRYQVTQFGKPVTLSCSQTLNHNVMYWYQQKSSQAPKLLFHYYDKDFNNEADTPDNFQSRRPNTSFCFLDIRSPGLGDTAMYLCATSGDRGNTEAFFGQGTRLTVV.

The chain joins TRBV10-1 to TRBJ1-4; D is ambiguous. Germline V gene sequence: CDR1 WNHNN, CDR2 SYGVQD (reference sequence). The CDR3 is 13 amino acids. Trimming pared 2 bases from V and 6 bases from J, leaving 7 bases between. The CDR3 sequence is CASSEGLDEKLFF. CDR3 bases: TGCGCCAGCAGTGAGGGGCTGGATGAAAAACTGTTTTTT.

The V gene is TRBV25-1, the J gene TRBJ2-7; 9 bases are shared with TRBD1. With 5 bases clipped from V and 4 bases from J, the junction kept 3 bases outside the gene matches. CDR3 length: 13 residues. Looked up from germline, CDR1 is MGHDK and CDR2 is SYGVNS. The CDR3 DNA reads TGTGCCAGCAGTAAACAGGGGGCGTACGAGCAGTACGTC. Residues: CASSKQGAYEQYV.

The rearrangement uses TRBV7-9 and TRBJ2-7; D not resolved. Deletions cut 4 bases from V and 0 bases from J, with 22 bases between. Germline lookup yields CDR1 SEHNR and CDR2 FQNEAQ (reference sequence). The CDR3 is 18 amino acids. In nucleotides, the CDR3 is TGTGCCAGCAGCTCCCCCTCCCCTCAGACAACCACCTCCTACGAGCAGTACTTC. Translated: CASSSPSPQTTTSYEQYF.

V and J are TRBV28 and TRBJ2-1, with 11 bases fitting TRBD2. With V trimmed by 8 bases and J by 4 bases, 4 bases remained unmatched. Germline assignment: CDR1 MDHEN and CDR2 SYDVKM. The CDR3 runs to 14 residues. The CDR3 coding sequence is TGTGCCAGCCGAACTAGCGGGAGTTACAATGAGCAGTTCTTC. This sequence encodes CASRTSGSYNEQFF.

This chain joins TRBV27 and TRBJ1-1, with D perhaps matching TRBD1 (5 bases). Looked up from germline, CDR1 is MNHEY and CDR2 is SMNVEV (reference sequence). V gave up 5 bases and J gave up 4 bases, with 17 bases separating them. CDR3 size: 15 residues. This CDR3 reads CASSPTREGSTEAFF. The CDR3 region has the DNA TGTGCCAGCAGTCCAACCAGGGAAGGTAGCACTGAAGCTTTCTTT.

The chain links TRBV6-5 to TRBJ1-6; D call uncertain. The CDR3 extends over 13 amino acids. Trimming removed 6 bases at V and 8 bases at J, with 11 bases between. CDR1 and CDR2 (germline): MNHEY, SVGAGI. CDR3 DNA sequence: TGTGCCAGCAGAACAATGGACTATTCACCCCTCCACTTT. As protein: CASRTMDYSPLHF.

The rearrangement links TRBV5-4 to TRBJ2-7; TRBD2 aligns across 9 bases. In germline, CDR1 is SGHNT, CDR2 YYREEE (reference sequence). The CDR3 is made up of 15 amino acids. Trimming took 0 bases from V and 3 from J; bases not matched to a gene: 4. The CDR3 bases are TGTGCCAGCAGCTTGGCCGGAGCGGGGGGCTACGAGCAGTACTTC. It is translated as CASSLAGAGGYEQYF.

The chain has TRBV5-4 and TRBJ1-1; no clear D. V dropped 3 bases and J dropped 1 base, with 10 bases sitting between them. From germline, CDR1 is SGHNT and CDR2 YYREEE (reference sequence). This CDR3 contains 14 residues. The CDR3 DNA sequence: TGTGCCAGCAGCTGGAGGGCAGCGAACACTGAAGCTTTCTTT. This encodes CASSWRAANTEAFF.

The genes are TRBV10-1 and TRBJ2-3, with 7 bases identical to TRBD2. The germline gives CDR1 WNHNN, CDR2 SYGVQD (reference sequence). CDR3 size: 15 residues. V was clipped by 2 bases and J by 2 bases; unmatched bases: 4. CDR3 loop: CASSEASGLTDTQYF. The CDR3 DNA is TGCGCCAGCAGTGAGGCTAGCGGACTCACAGATACGCAGTATTTT.

The chain couples TRBV27 to TRBJ1-4; 7 bases match TRBD1. The CDR3 is 13 amino acids. Germline V lookup: CDR1 MNHEY, CDR2 SMNVEV (reference sequence). V trimming: 5 bases; J trimming: 11 bases; junction bases outside the gene matches: 8. The DNA for the CDR3 is TGTGCCAGCAGTCCTAAAACAGGGGAGAAACTGTTTTTT. Protein sequence: CASSPKTGEKLFF.

A word on this clone: Other DNA sequences in this sample translate to the same CDR3. The chain couples TRBV5-1 to TRBJ1-4; a weak D match, TRBD1 (5 bases). From germline, CDR1 is SGHRS and CDR2 YFSETQ. V was trimmed by 2 bases and J by 7 bases, leaving 12 bases between them. This CDR3 has 14 residues. CDR3 in DNA: TGCGCCAGCAGCTTTGGGCAAGGGGCTGAAAAACTGTTTTTT. Residues: CASSFGQGAEKLFF.

The rearrangement joins TRBV14 to TRBJ1-2, with TRBD1 identical over 9 bases. J gave up 6 bases and V 5 bases, and 7 bases lay outside the gene matches. In germline, CDR1 is SGHDN, CDR2 FVKESK. The CDR3 is made up of 14 amino acids. CDR3 sequence reads: CASSAGTGTHGYTF. CDR3 nucleotide sequence: TGTGCCAGCAGCGCCGGGACAGGGACCCATGGCTACACCTTC.

The chain joins TRBV5-6 to TRBJ2-1; D remains unclear. Trimming stripped 2 bases from V and 10 bases from J, with 10 bases between. The germline CDR1 and CDR2 sequences are SGHDT and YYEEEE. The CDR3 is 12 residues long. The chain's CDR3 is CASSFPIGEQFF. DNA of the CDR3: TGTGCCAGCAGCTTTCCAATCGGGGAGCAGTTCTTC.

The chain carries TRBV6-1 and TRBJ2-1, with 7 nucleotides matching TRBD2. CDR1 MNHNS and CDR2 SASEGT come from the germline V gene. The CDR3 extends over 18 amino acids. The J segment lost 2 bases and the V segment lost 1 base, leaving 11 bases of the junction unmatched. The CDR3 here is CASSEGGRASEAYNEQFF. Written as DNA, the CDR3 is TGTGCCAGCAGTGAAGGTGGGAGGGCCTCGGAAGCCTACAATGAGCAGTTCTTC.

This clone was seen only once. This sequence joins TRBV2 and TRBJ2-3, with TRBD2 matching over 8 bases. The CDR3 consists of 16 residues. CDR1 and CDR2 (germline): SNHLY, FYNNEI. Losses at the gene ends were 3 bases for V and 2 bases for J; bases not matched to a gene: 7. The chain's CDR3 is CASSDWRGAVTDTQYF. CDR3 coding DNA: TGTGCCAGCAGTGATTGGCGGGGGGCGGTCACAGATACGCAGTATTTT.

This chain connects TRBV28 to TRBJ1-1; 8 bases match TRBD1. Unmatched junction bases numbered 15, after V lost 1 base and J lost 2 bases. This CDR3 region has 19 residues. The germline gives CDR1 MDHEN, CDR2 SYDVKM. CDR3 DNA sequence: TGTGCCAGCAGTTTATTCCGTACTATACGACAGGGGAAAAACACTGAAGCTTTCTTT. Translated: CASSLFRTIRQGKNTEAFF. Variable domain in full (rest from reference TRBV28 and TRBJ1-1): DVKVTQSSRYLVKRTGEKVFLECVQDMDHENMFWYRQDPGLGLRLIYFSYDVKMKEKGDIPEGYSVSREKKERFSLILESASTNQTSMYLCASSLFRTIRQGKNTEAFFGQGTRLTVV.

The chain links TRBV11-2 to TRBJ1-1; no clear D gene. This CDR3 region has 14 residues. The germline gives CDR1 SGHAT, CDR2 FQNNGV. V shed 4 bases and J shed 0 bases, with 9 bases lying between them. The CDR3 spells CASSSGRVNTEAFF. The CDR3 nucleotides read TGTGCCAGCAGCTCTGGGAGAGTGAACACTGAAGCTTTCTTT.

The genes are TRBV6-5 and TRBJ1-2; TRBD1 is a possible D gene (6 bases). Germline loops: CDR1 MNHEY, CDR2 SVGAGI. With 5 bases removed from V and 4 bases from J, the gap between germline ends came to 17 bases. The CDR3 loop spans 15 amino acids. CDR3 coding DNA: TGTGCCAGCAGTAGGACGGACAGCGATCCCTATGGCTACACCTTC. Residues: CASSRTDSDPYGYTF.

V usage is TRBV21-1 and J usage is TRBJ1-1; TRBD1, as called in the table, went unchecked against the DNA. TRBV21-1 is annotated as a pseudogene. The CDR3 covers 14 residues. In DNA form, the CDR3 reads TGTGCCAGCAGCCATTTACAGGGGTTGACTGAAGCTTTCTTT. Protein sequence: CASSHLQGLTEAFF.

This chain connects TRBV5-4 to TRBJ1-2, with unresolved D. The CDR3 spans 13 residues. Germline values: CDR1 SGHNT, CDR2 YYREEE (reference sequence). Trimming removed 0 bases at V and 4 bases at J, with 7 bases between. In DNA form, the CDR3 reads TGTGCCAGCAGCTTGGGACATGGCTATGGCTACACCTTC. Protein sequence: CASSLGHGYGYTF. Together with reference TRBV5-4 and TRBJ1-2, the CDR3 gives the full variable domain: ETGVTQSPTHLIKTRGQQVTLRCSSQSGHNTVSWYQQALGQGPQFIFQYYREEENGRGNFPPRFSGLQFPNYSSELNVNALELDDSALYLCASSLGHGYGYTFGSGTRLTVV.

The chain links TRBV10-3 to TRBJ1-5, with TRBD1 as a possible D gene (6 bases). This CDR3 has 16 residues. V lost 3 bases to trimming and J lost 4 bases, with 16 bases between them. In germline, CDR1 is ENHRY, CDR2 SYGVKD. The CDR3 protein is CAISDPDRYGNQPQHF. The CDR3 nucleotides read TGTGCCATCAGTGACCCTGACAGGTATGGGAATCAGCCCCAGCATTTT.

This clone appeared a single time. J is TRBJ2-7 and V is TRBV7-9; D unclear. Deletions cut 2 bases from V and 5 bases from J, with 10 bases between. Germline loops: CDR1 SEHNR, CDR2 FQNEAQ (reference sequence). The CDR3 consists of 13 residues. The CDR3 protein is CASSLTLPDEQYV. Written as DNA, the CDR3 is TGTGCCAGCAGCTTAACGTTGCCAGACGAGCAGTACGTC.